These 31 T cell receptor beta chains share one sample of origin, sequenced in a study of T cell repertoires in cytomegalovirus infection. These receptors lack a known antigen. TCRdb re-called the reads through MiXCR, storing one row per CDR3 protein. The sample gives a few hundred thousand distinct CDR3 sequences, around 40% of which show up once; 48% is in the top ten. The starting material was cultured PBMCs, obtained from culture after CMV antigen stimulation. The receptor set was obtained from a human donor in good health (CMV status not recorded). Some clones in this sample may be carry-over from other donors' samples.

This clonotype showed up just a few times. The chain carries TRBV20-1 and TRBJ2-7, with a weak D call TRBD1 (6 bases). The CDR3 loop spans 13 amino acids. Trimming shortened V by 5 bases and J by 0 bases, and 11 bases separated the two germline ends. From germline, CDR1 is DFQATT and CDR2 SNEGSKA (reference sequence). The CDR3 DNA follows: TGCAGTGCTCGAATGACAGGCTCCTACGAGCAGTACTTC. Translation: CSARMTGSYEQYF.

This clonotype turned up a few times. V is TRBV11-2 and J is TRBJ2-1, with TRBD2 as a possible D gene (6 bases). Trimming removed 2 bases at V and 8 bases at J, with 25 bases between. The CDR3 contains 18 residues. Looked up from germline, CDR1 is SGHAT and CDR2 is FQNNGV. The CDR3 reads CASSLRGILGATGDEQFF. DNA of the CDR3: TGTGCCAGCAGCTTAAGGGGAATACTAGGAGCCACGGGGGATGAGCAGTTCTTC.

The chain recombines TRBV12-3 or TRBV12-4 with TRBJ2-5, with D unclear. Between the trimmed V and J ends, which lost 5 bases and 7 bases, there was a span of 11 bases. The CDR3 is 12 residues long. CDR3 nucleotides: TGTGCCAGCAGTAGGGCGGCGGTGACCCAGTACTTC. Residues: CASSRAAVTQYF.

CDR3 nucleotides: TGTGCCAGTAGCATCTACCCGACAGGGGGAATGAACACTGAAGCTTTCTTT. The encoded protein is CASSIYPTGGMNTEAFF. The V gene is TRBV19, the J gene TRBJ1-1; 9 bases fit TRBD1. V was pared by 6 bases and J by 0 bases, with 11 bases of the junction left unmatched. CDR3 size: 17 residues. Germline CDR1 is LNHDA and CDR2 is SQIVND (reference sequence). The full variable domain, with the rest looked up from reference TRBV19 and TRBJ1-1, is DGGITQSPKYLFRKEGQNVTLSCEQNLNHDAMYWYRQDPGQGLRLIYYSQIVNDFQKGDIAEGYSVSREKKESFPLTVTSAQKNPTAFYLCASSIYPTGGMNTEAFFGQGTRLTVV.

This sequence joins TRBV28 and TRBJ2-5; 8 nucleotides line up with TRBD1. Trimming removed 5 bases from V and 2 bases from J; junction bases left unmatched: 16. The CDR3 sequence is 18 residues long. Germline V gene lookup returns CDR1 MDHEN and CDR2 SYDVKM. In nucleotides, the CDR3 is TGTGCCAGCAGTCCTATGATCTCCAGGGGACAGGTTCAAGAGACCCAGTACTTC. It is translated as CASSPMISRGQVQETQYF.

This clonotype occurred once. This chain uses TRBV12-3 or TRBV12-4 with TRBJ2-2; TRBD1 matches 7 bases. Trimming at V came to 10 bases and at J to 1 base, leaving 6 bases not matched to a gene. The CDR3 is 14 residues long. The CDR3 sequence is CATHGDRNTGELFF. The CDR3 nucleotides are TGTGCCACACACGGGGACAGGAACACCGGGGAGCTGTTTTTT.

This clonotype was observed at least ten times. CDR3 sequence (DNA): TGTGCCAGCAGCTTAGTGGGGAAAGGGCCTGGAAACACCATATATTTT. As protein: CASSLVGKGPGNTIYF. The chain employs TRBV7-6 and TRBJ1-3; D is undetermined. This CDR3 is built from 16 residues. With 1 base removed from V and 2 bases from J, the gap between germline ends came to 12 bases. The germline gives CDR1 SGHVS, CDR2 FNYEAQ.

The rearrangement uses TRBV20-1 and TRBJ2-2, with 8 positions matching TRBD1. The V segment lost 6 bases and the J segment 6 bases; nucleotides outside the gene matches: 9. This CDR3 spans 14 amino acids. CDR1 and CDR2 from the germline V gene are DFQATT and SNEGSKA (reference sequence). The CDR3 reads CSASGQGLSGELFF. Here the CDR3 DNA reads TGCAGTGCATCAGGACAGGGTTTGTCCGGGGAGCTGTTTTTT.

The V call is TRBV7-2, the J call TRBJ2-1, with a weak D call TRBD1 (5 bases). CDR3 size: 14 residues. Germline V gives CDR1 SGHTA, CDR2 FQGNSA. With 7 bases removed from V and 0 bases from J, the gap between germline ends came to 10 bases. The CDR3 DNA reads as TGTGCCAGCACCCAGGACACCTCCTACAATGAGCAGTTCTTC. This gives the protein CASTQDTSYNEQFF.

Many counts were recorded for this clonotype. The chain employs TRBV7-2 and TRBJ1-5; D is unclear. Germline assignment: CDR1 SGHTA and CDR2 FQGNSA. V dropped 3 bases and J dropped 5 bases, with 8 bases sitting between them. The CDR3 is made up of 13 amino acids. CDR3 nucleotide sequence: TGTGCCAGCAGCTTGTCGGAATATCAGCCCCAGCATTTT. Translating gives CASSLSEYQPQHF.

As DNA, the CDR3 is TGCAGTGCTAGAGATGTCGGGGGGGTGGAAATTAGGTCAGATACGCAGTATTTT. This encodes CSARDVGGVEIRSDTQYF. The chain couples TRBV20-1 to TRBJ2-3, with TRBD2 identical over 8 bases. Germline lookup yields CDR1 DFQATT and CDR2 SNEGSKA (reference sequence). Unmatched junction bases numbered 15, after V lost 0 bases and J lost 4 bases. The CDR3 totals 18 residues.

This clonotype was counted only a few times. The gene calls are TRBV5-5 and TRBJ1-1, with a weak D call TRBD1 (6 bases). The CDR3 totals 15 residues. Per germline, CDR1 SGHKS and CDR2 YYEKEE (reference sequence). Trimming took 5 bases from V and 2 from J, leaving 16 bases between them. Here the CDR3 reads CASRRTAETNTEAFF. For the CDR3, the DNA is TGTGCCAGCAGAAGGACAGCTGAAACTAACACTGAAGCTTTCTTT. Full variable domain (missing parts from reference TRBV5-5 and TRBJ1-1): DAGVTQSPTHLIKTRGQQVTLRCSPISGHKSVSWYQQVLGQGPQFIFQYYEKEERGRGNFPDRFSARQFPNYSSELNVNALLLGDSALYLCASRRTAETNTEAFFGQGTRLTVV.

The chain couples TRBV12-3 or TRBV12-4 to TRBJ2-7; 7 bases are a match to TRBD2. Trimming at V came to 7 bases and at J to 6 bases, leaving 15 bases not matched to a gene. The CDR3 length is 15 residues. CDR3 in DNA: TGTGCCAGCACCCTAAGGGACGTAAGGACTAGCGAGCAGTACTTC. Translating gives CASTLRDVRTSEQYF.

This clonotype was observed many times. V is TRBV20-1 and J is TRBJ1-6; 7 bases fit TRBD1. This CDR3 is 12 amino acids long. V trimming: 2 bases; J trimming: 12 bases; junction bases outside the gene matches: 4. CDR1 and CDR2 from the germline V gene are DFQATT and SNEGSKA (reference sequence). The CDR3 DNA reads as TGCAGTGCTAGACAGGGGGAGGGACCCCTCCACTTT. Protein sequence: CSARQGEGPLHF.

The chain combines TRBV14 with TRBJ2-2; TRBD2 agrees at 10 bases. CDR1 is SGHDN and CDR2 is FVKESK in the germline V gene. Losses at the gene ends were 4 bases for V and 4 bases for J; bases not matched to a gene: 9. The CDR3 covers 17 residues. The CDR3: CASSRTSGPTVTGELFF. As DNA, the CDR3 is TGTGCCAGCAGCCGGACTAGCGGACCTACGGTCACCGGGGAGCTGTTTTTT.

This clonotype was detected only a few times. The chain carries TRBV29-1 and TRBJ1-1; 7 bases map to TRBD1. Germline V gene data show CDR1 as SQVTM and CDR2 as ANQGSEA. With V trimmed by 6 bases and J by 1 base, 8 bases remained unmatched. There are 14 residues in the CDR3. The CDR3 protein is CSVDRDSSNTEAFF. CDR3 sequence (DNA): TGCAGCGTCGACCGGGACAGCTCGAACACTGAAGCTTTCTTT.

This clonotype was seen a few times. One end of the junction does not line up with germline, which may come from a read error. The chain uses TRBV7-7 and TRBJ2-5; 8 nucleotides agree with TRBD2. This CDR3 is built from 15 residues. CDR1 and CDR2 from the germline V gene are SSHAT and FNYEAQ (reference sequence). The CDR3 nucleotides read TGTGCTAGCAGCGGGGGACGCTGGAGGGAAGAGACCCAGTACTTC. Translating it yields CASSGGRWREETQYF.

The chain couples TRBV4-1 to TRBJ1-2, with a weak D call TRBD1 (6 bases). V lost 5 bases, J lost 6 bases, and 19 bases lay in between. Germline assignment: CDR1 MGHRA and CDR2 YSYEKL. This CDR3 spans 15 amino acids. CDR3 loop: CASSTPLQGAHGYTF. The CDR3 DNA reads TGCGCCAGCAGCACCCCACTACAGGGAGCCCATGGCTACACCTTC.

Many counts were recorded for this clonotype. The rearrangement joins TRBV7-2 to TRBJ2-7, with 8 positions matching TRBD2. Germline CDR1 reads SGHTA; CDR2 reads FQGNSA. This CDR3 has 14 amino acids. V dropped 2 bases and J dropped 5; count of bases not matched to a gene: 5. This CDR3 is CASSLRSGSNEQYF. CDR3 sequence (DNA): TGTGCCAGCAGCTTAAGGAGCGGGAGCAACGAGCAGTACTTC.

The chain uses TRBV20-1 and TRBJ2-3; D is unresolved. CDR3 size: 14 residues. Between the trimmed V and J ends, which lost 8 bases and 0 bases, there was a span of 15 bases. Germline assignment: CDR1 DFQATT and CDR2 SNEGSKA (reference sequence). The CDR3 here is CSTHPSGSTDTQYF. CDR3 DNA sequence: TGCAGTACGCATCCCAGTGGAAGCACAGATACGCAGTATTTT.

V is TRBV7-8 and J is TRBJ1-2, with no clear D. Deletions cut 4 bases from V and 4 bases from J, with 19 bases between. The CDR3 covers 16 residues. CDR1 and CDR2 from the germline V gene are SGHVS and FQNEAQ. CDR3 sequence: CASSSRGKGSFYGYTF. The CDR3, as DNA: TGTGCCAGCAGCTCACGCGGCAAGGGCAGTTTCTATGGCTACACCTTC.

The chain recombines TRBV7-6 with TRBJ1-4; unclear D gene. The V end lost 1 base, the J end lost 7 bases, and 7 bases lay between the germline ends. CDR3 length: 13 residues. Per the germline V gene, CDR1 is SGHVS and CDR2 is FNYEAQ. The CDR3, as DNA: TGTGCCAGCAGCTTAGAAATGGCTGAAAAACTGTTTTTT. It specifies CASSLEMAEKLFF.

The gene calls are TRBV11-2 and TRBJ2-7, with D possibly being TRBD2 (5 bases). CDR1 SGHAT and CDR2 FQNNGV come from the germline V gene. The CDR3 sequence is 14 residues long. Trimming removed 1 base from V and 5 bases from J, with 12 bases in between. CDR3 DNA: TGTGCCAGCAGCTTAGGTCCGAGCGGCGACGAGCAGTACTTC. Translation gives CASSLGPSGDEQYF.

This clonotype appeared a few times. This rearrangement joins TRBV27 to TRBJ1-4; maybe TRBD1 (5 bases). The CDR3 runs to 17 residues. Germline V gene data show CDR1 as MNHEY and CDR2 as SMNVEV (reference sequence). The V and J ends lost 5 bases and 6 bases respectively, with 22 bases between them. CDR3 DNA sequence: TGTGCCAGCAGTCCGGGACCCCTGAGGGCCGAGCATGAAAAACTGTTTTTT. The encoded protein is CASSPGPLRAEHEKLFF.

This clonotype showed up just a few times. V and J are TRBV12-3 or TRBV12-4 and TRBJ2-1; 12 nucleotides match TRBD2. J was trimmed by 4 bases and V by 7 bases; bases with no gene match: 14. The CDR3 consists of 18 residues. The CDR3 sequence is CASTWPIPLAGGYNEQFF. CDR3 in DNA: TGTGCCAGCACCTGGCCGATCCCCCTAGCGGGGGGGTACAATGAGCAGTTCTTC.

This clonotype has more than one count but fewer than ten. The chain recombines TRBV7-6 with TRBJ2-1; D perhaps matches TRBD1 (6 bases). In germline, CDR1 is SGHVS, CDR2 FNYEAQ. The CDR3 covers 13 residues. Trimming cost V 5 bases and J 10 bases, with 15 bases left between them. CDR3 region: CASSPQGSDEQFF. In DNA form, the CDR3 reads TGTGCCAGCAGCCCACAGGGATCCGACGAGCAGTTCTTC.

The chain is built from TRBV6-1 and TRBJ2-7; D is uncertain. V was cut by 6 bases and J by 6 bases, with 12 bases left in between. Per germline, CDR1 MNHNS and CDR2 SASEGT. The CDR3 has 12 residues. In nucleotides, the CDR3 is TGTGCCAGCAGCCGCAACCCGGGCGAGCAGTACTTC. Translated, it gives CASSRNPGEQYF.

Of note for this clonotype: One end of the junction is discordant with germline, which a read error may explain. The rearrangement links TRBV12-3 or TRBV12-4 to TRBJ1-2; perhaps TRBD1 as D (5 bases). This CDR3 comprises 15 residues. CDR3 sequence (DNA): TGTGCCAGCAGCTTAGCTTCAGGGACGGGGGATGGCTACACCTTC. It translates to CASSLASGTGDGYTF.

This clonotype was seen more than once but under ten times. This rearrangement joins TRBV6-1 to TRBJ2-2; D is uncertain. This CDR3 contains 13 residues. CDR1 and CDR2 (germline): MNHNS, SASEGT. Trimming cost V 1 base and J 6 bases, with 6 bases left between them. The chain's CDR3 is CASSEVDAGELFF. DNA of the CDR3: TGTGCCAGCAGTGAAGTTGACGCCGGGGAGCTGTTTTTT.

The chain recombines TRBV29-1 with TRBJ2-7; D perhaps matches TRBD2 (6 bases). CDR3 length equals 15 residues. V gave up 1 base and J gave up 3 bases, with 16 bases separating them. Germline CDR1 SQVTM, CDR2 ANQGSEA. The CDR3 nucleotides read TGCAGCGTTGAAGCCCCGGGGGAATCCGGCTACGAGCAGTACTTC. Encoded protein: CSVEAPGESGYEQYF.

In its sample, this clonotype was seen a few times. The chain uses TRBV19 and TRBJ1-5, with 9 bases aligning to TRBD1. The CDR3 is 18 amino acids. CDR1 is LNHDA and CDR2 is SQIVND in the germline V gene (reference sequence). The ends lost 9 bases at V and 3 bases at J; junction bases unmatched: 18. The CDR3 loop reads CASARPGTGSLLNQPQHF. The CDR3 coding sequence is TGTGCCAGCGCGAGGCCCGGGACAGGGAGCTTACTCAATCAGCCCCAGCATTTT.